Listed below are T cell receptor beta chains from one sample, sequenced in a study of OX40 agonist ivuxolimab in advanced cancers. Clones were read by immunoSEQ multiplex PCR, and TCRdb kept only the in-frame ones, dropping some. This table has some 80,000 clones, around 92% appearing once. The sample was CD4+ or CD8+ T cells sorted from blood, taken in a trial of the OX40 agonist ivuxolimab. These receptors originate from an adult with an advanced solid tumor such as melanoma, head and neck, liver or kidney cancer. CDR3s include the opening cysteine and the closing phenylalanine or tryptophan. Each record gives: clone size, V gene, J gene, D gene, CDR3 DNA, CDR3 protein. A D gene is named only where the DNA matches it firmly. Not all rows give a size; the values are once, few, many and, for expanded clones, a class.

-,TRBV29-1,TRBJ2-5,TRBD2,TGCAGCGTTGAAGAGGGACTAGCGGGCTTAGGGGAGACCCAGTACTTC,CSVEEGLAGLGETQYF
-,TRBV27,TRBJ1-5,TRBD1,TGTGCCAGCAGTTTACAGGGGGCTGGGCAGCCCCAGCATTTT,CASSLQGAGQPQHF
once,TRBV2,TRBJ2-1,-,TGTGCCAGCACATGGCCAGAAGGATTCTCCTACAATGAGCAGTTCTTC,CASTWPEGFSYNEQFF
-,TRBV6-5,TRBJ1-6,-,TGTGCCAGCAGTTACTCAGGGCCCCTCCACTTT,CASSYSGPLHF
-,TRBV5-1,TRBJ1-1,-,TGCGCCAGCAGCTTGGTGGCCCTAGGCACTGAAGCTTTCTTT,CASSLVALGTEAFF
-,TRBV19,TRBJ1-1,-,TGTGCCAGTAGCCGACGACTATACTCCGACCCGAACACTGAAGCTTTCTTT,CASSRRLYSDPNTEAFF
-,TRBV6-5,TRBJ2-7,TRBD1,TGTGCCAGCAGTTCTCGGACAGGGTCCTACGAGCAGTACTTC,CASSSRTGSYEQYF
-,TRBV6-5,TRBJ1-1,-,TGTGCCAGCAGTTACTCTGTTGGGGCGGGCACTGAAGCTTTCTTT,CASSYSVGAGTEAFF
-,TRBV19,TRBJ2-7,-,TGTGCCAGTTCAGAGGGGGTCGAGCAGTACTTC,CASSEGVEQYF
once,TRBV6-5,TRBJ2-3,-,TGTGCCAGCAGTTCTGGGACCATCAGCACAGATACGCAGTATTTT,CASSSGTISTDTQYF
-,TRBV5-1,TRBJ2-3,TRBD1,TGCGCCAGCAGCTCGGACAGGGGGATGACAGATACGCAGTATTTT,CASSSDRGMTDTQYF
once,TRBV7-2,TRBJ1-4,TRBD1,TGTGCCAGCAGCGCGGACAGGGTTTATGAAAAACTGTTTTTT,CASSADRVYEKLFF
once,TRBV11-2,TRBJ2-1,-,TGTGCCAGCAGCTTAAGTCTAGAGCAGTTCTTC,CASSLSLEQFF
-,TRBV5-4,TRBJ1-1,TRBD1,TGTGCCAGCAGCCCCGGGCGCAGGGGGGCGGACACTGAAGCTTTCTTT,CASSPGRRGADTEAFF
-,TRBV5-1,TRBJ1-4,-,TGCGCCAGCAGCTTTGGTGGGGGTTGGGAAAAACTGTTTTTT,CASSFGGGWEKLFF
-,TRBV5-6,TRBJ1-2,-,TGTGCCAGCAGCCCCCAGGGCTATGGCTACACCTTC,CASSPQGYGYTF
once,TRBV19,TRBJ2-1,-,TGTGCCAGTAGTATACCAAGCAATGAGCAGTTCTTC,CASSIPSNEQFF
-,TRBV4-1,TRBJ1-3,-,TGCGCCAGCAGCCAGGTCACAAGCTCTGGAAACACCATATATTTT,CASSQVTSSGNTIYF
-,TRBV10-1,TRBJ2-7,TRBD1,TGCGCCAGCAGTGTGATTCAGGGACAGATCTACGAGCAGTACTTC,CASSVIQGQIYEQYF
-,TRBV10-3,TRBJ2-7,-,TGTGCCATCAGTGAGTCGACCACCTGGGAGCAGTACTTC,CAISESTTWEQYF
-,TRBV27,TRBJ2-3,-,TGTGCCAGCAGTGTGGGGGGGCTTACAGATACGCAGTATTTT,CASSVGGLTDTQYF
-,TRBV29-1,TRBJ2-7,-,TGCAGCGTTGAGACGGACAGCTCCTACGAGCAGTACTTC,CSVETDSSYEQYF
-,TRBV19,TRBJ2-2,-,TGTGCCAGTAGTATGGGGGCAGGTACCGGGGAGCTGTTTTTT,CASSMGAGTGELFF
-,TRBV13,TRBJ1-1,-,TGTGCCAGCAGCTCGATCCCCGGGACTGACGAAGCTTTCTTT,CASSSIPGTDEAFF
-,TRBV6-1,TRBJ2-7,-,TGTGCCAGCAGTGAACACCCGACAGGTCGGGTCCCCTACGAGCAGTACTTC,CASSEHPTGRVPYEQYF
-,TRBV4-3,TRBJ2-1,TRBD2,TGCGCCAGCAGCCAAGACCCCAGCGGGGCCTACAATGAGCAGTTCTTC,CASSQDPSGAYNEQFF
-,TRBV6-4,TRBJ1-1,-,TGTGCCAGCAGTGCGGGGCCCGGGTCCACTGAAGCTTTCTTT,CASSAGPGSTEAFF
medium-sized,TRBV10-3,TRBJ2-1,-,TGTGCCATCAGTGCCGAGGGGGGGTACAATGAGCAGTTCTTC,CAISAEGGYNEQFF
-,TRBV13,TRBJ2-7,TRBD1,TGTGCCAGCAGCTTCTGGGACAGGGGTCGGAACGAGCAGTACTTC,CASSFWDRGRNEQYF
-,TRBV14,TRBJ2-2,-,TGTGCCAGCAGCCAGGCCCCGGGTCACACGAACACCGGGGAGCTGTTTTTT,CASSQAPGHTNTGELFF
-,TRBV6-6,TRBJ1-4,-,TGTGCCAGCAGTTACCTGGCAAGTACTAATGAAAAACTGTTTTTT,CASSYLASTNEKLFF
-,TRBV19,TRBJ1-1,-,TGTGCCAGTAATAGGCGTGGGGCGAACACTGAAGCTTTCTTT,CASNRRGANTEAFF
-,TRBV6-5,TRBJ2-1,-,TGTGCCAGCAGTTACTCGGTAATAGACGCCTTAAATGAGCAGTTCTTC,CASSYSVIDALNEQFF
-,TRBV5-5,TRBJ2-7,TRBD1,TGTGCCAGCAGCTTGGCGTTCAGGGGGCCCGAGCAGTACTTC,CASSLAFRGPEQYF
-,TRBV2,TRBJ2-1,TRBD1,TGTGCCAGCAGTGAACTCGGGGGGACAGGGGGTGGCAATGAGCAGTTCTTC,CASSELGGTGGGNEQFF
-,TRBV7-9,TRBJ2-1,TRBD2,TGTGCCAGCAGCTCCCCATTTACTAGCGGGGGCGGGAATGAGCAGTTCTTC,CASSSPFTSGGGNEQFF
-,TRBV27,TRBJ2-7,-,TGTGCCAGCAGATACGCAGGGCAGGGCTACGAGCAGTACTTC,CASRYAGQGYEQYF